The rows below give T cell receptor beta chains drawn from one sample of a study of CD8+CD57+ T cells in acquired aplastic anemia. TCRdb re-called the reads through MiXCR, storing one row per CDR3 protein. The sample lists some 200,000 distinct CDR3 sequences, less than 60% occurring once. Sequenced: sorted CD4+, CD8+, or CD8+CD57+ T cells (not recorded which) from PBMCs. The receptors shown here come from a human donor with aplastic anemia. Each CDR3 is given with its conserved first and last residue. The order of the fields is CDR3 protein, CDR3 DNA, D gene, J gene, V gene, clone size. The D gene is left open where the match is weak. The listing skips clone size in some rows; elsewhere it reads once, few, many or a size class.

CATSPPWAGELFF | TGTGCCACCAGTCCTCCTTGGGCCGGGGAGCTGTTTTTT | . | TRBJ2-2 | TRBV24-1 | .
CSARDRGVAGVMLETQYF | TGCAGTGCTAGAGATCGAGGTGTGGCAGGGGTCATGTTGGAGACCCAGTACTTC | . | TRBJ2-5 | TRBV20-1 | .
CSVELAAVGPGYTF | TGCAGCGTTGAATTAGCGGCAGTCGGCCCTGGCTACACCTTC | . | TRBJ1-2 | TRBV29-1 | .
CASSVSASGNYNEQFF | TGTGCCAGCAGCGTATCGGCTAGCGGGAACTACAATGAGCAGTTCTTC | TRBD2 | TRBJ2-1 | TRBV9 | .
CASSLGQGVWGTDTQYF | TGTGCCAGTAGTTTGGGACAGGGGGTGTGGGGCACAGATACGCAGTATTTT | TRBD1 | TRBJ2-3 | TRBV19 | .
CASSQFDSQECTF | TGTGCCAGCAGCCAATTCGACAGCCAGGAGTGCACCTTC | . | TRBJ1-2 | TRBV3-1 | .
CASSEGTNEKLFF | TGTGCCAGCAGTGAGGGAACTAATGAAAAACTGTTTTTT | . | TRBJ1-4 | TRBV2 | .
CSVTGQGHGYTF | TGCAGCGTTACTGGACAGGGTCATGGCTACACCTTC | TRBD1 | TRBJ1-2 | TRBV29-1 | few
CASSQGVGGDTQYF | TGTGCCAGCAGCCAAGGTGTTGGGGGCGATACGCAGTATTTT | . | TRBJ2-3 | TRBV4-2 | many
CASSSNRDYEQYF | TGTGCCAGCAGCTCCAACAGGGACTACGAGCAGTACTTC | . | TRBJ2-7 | TRBV9 | .
CSVEGGDETQYF | TGCAGTGTCGAGGGAGGAGATGAGACCCAGTACTTC | . | TRBJ2-5 | TRBV20-1 | many
CATSDLRGTGAFRTYSNQPQHF | TGTGCCACCAGTGATTTGAGGGGCACAGGGGCGTTTCGGACCTATAGCAATCAGCCCCAGCATTTT | TRBD1 | TRBJ1-5 | TRBV24-1 | .
CASSLGGTDYPYEQYF | TGTGCCAGCAGCTTAGGGGGGACAGACTACCCCTACGAGCAGTACTTC | TRBD1 | TRBJ2-7 | TRBV7-2 | many
CASSSEGYEQYF | TGCGCCAGCAGCTCCGAGGGCTACGAGCAGTACTTC | . | TRBJ2-7 | TRBV5-1 | many
CSAAGTGAGDTQYF | TGCAGTGCCGCCGGGACAGGGGCTGGAGATACGCAGTATTTT | TRBD1 | TRBJ2-3 | TRBV20-1 | many
CASSNARQINYGYTF | TGTGCCAGCAGCAACGCCAGACAGATAAACTATGGCTACACCTTC | . | TRBJ1-2 | TRBV2 | .
CASGTGGMLQETQYF | TGTGCCAGCGGGACAGGGGGGATGCTCCAAGAGACCCAGTACTTC | TRBD1 | TRBJ2-5 | TRBV19 | .